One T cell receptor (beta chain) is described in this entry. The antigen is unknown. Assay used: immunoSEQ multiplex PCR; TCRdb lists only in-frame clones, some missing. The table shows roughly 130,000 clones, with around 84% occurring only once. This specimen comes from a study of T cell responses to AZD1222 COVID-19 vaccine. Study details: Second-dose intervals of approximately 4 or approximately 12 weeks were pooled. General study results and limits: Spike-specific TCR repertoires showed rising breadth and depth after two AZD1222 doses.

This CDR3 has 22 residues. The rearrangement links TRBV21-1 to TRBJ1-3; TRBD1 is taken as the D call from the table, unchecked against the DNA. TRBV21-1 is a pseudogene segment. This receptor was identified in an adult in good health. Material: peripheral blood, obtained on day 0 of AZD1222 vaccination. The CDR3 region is CASSPRGDRGRQGSLSGNTIYF. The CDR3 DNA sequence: TGTGCCAGCAGCCCACGGGGAGACAGGGGGCGGCAAGGGAGCCTCTCTGGAAACACCATATATTTT.